These T cell receptor beta chains were read from a single sample in a study of CD8 T cells in ankylosing spondylitis. TCRdb re-called the 5' RACE reads with MiXCR, one entry per CDR3 protein. The table records approximately 12,000 distinct CDR3 sequences, more than 2.5% of them present only once. Sequenced input: blood, either unsorted or a sorted T cell fraction (not recorded which). The receptors originated from a male donor with ankylosing spondylitis or in good health (not recorded which). The conserved cysteine and the conserved F or W are not part of the CDR3 here. The order of the fields is CDR3 protein, V gene, J gene, clone size. The size entry gives how often the clone was seen (once, few, many) or a class if it is expanded.

ASSVQSGWNNEQF	TRBV9	TRBJ2-1	many
ASSSGRVAGGLAKNIQY	TRBV9	TRBJ2-4	many
ASSPTGASAAEAF	TRBV9	TRBJ1-1	many
ASSVSRGTRTDTQY	TRBV9	TRBJ2-3	many
ASSVHSGVTDTQY	TRBV9	TRBJ2-3	many
ASSLRDLTGELF	TRBV9	TRBJ2-2	medium-sized
ASSVGTGVVFPGELF	TRBV9	TRBJ2-2	many
ASSVVGRPSTDTQY	TRBV9	TRBJ2-3	many
ASSAGADQPQH	TRBV9	TRBJ1-5	many
ASSVEEGGTDTQY	TRBV9	TRBJ2-3	many
ASSPRTSGRVYNEQF	TRBV9	TRBJ2-1	many
ASSVAVGTSTDTQY	TRBV9	TRBJ2-3	medium-sized
ASSVASGEYGELF	TRBV9	TRBJ2-2	many
ASSANAGVTQETQY	TRBV9	TRBJ2-5	many
ASSVDSYTGELF	TRBV9	TRBJ2-2	many
ASSSDQGMAGNTIY	TRBV9	TRBJ1-3	many
ASSSITEAF	TRBV9	TRBJ1-1	many
ASSVGQGSNQPQH	TRBV9	TRBJ1-5	few
ASSVVWSGAYNEQF	TRBV9	TRBJ2-1	many
ASSVSGLNTGELF	TRBV9	TRBJ2-2	medium-sized
ASSVVAGGHGTDTQY	TRBV9	TRBJ2-3	many
ASCELGASTDTQY	TRBV9	TRBJ2-3	many
ASSPTGGPSQPQH	TRBV9	TRBJ1-5	medium-sized
ASSVVERGPNTGELF	TRBV9	TRBJ2-2	many
ASSADSYEQY	TRBV9	TRBJ2-7	many
ASSHKEMGTGESRNSPLH	TRBV9	TRBJ1-6	many
ASSGAPWDTQY	TRBV9	TRBJ2-3	many